This TCR beta chain was identified during a study of early T cells in non-severe SARS-CoV-2 infection (dated by TCRdb to the early 2020s). Concerning the study at large: TCR sequencing used bulk RNA from unsorted whole blood, so alpha and beta chains could not be paired.

From its cysteine to its phenylalanine, the CDR3 spans 16 amino acids. The entry retains the CDR3 DNA only, 48 bases that are in frame from base 1. CDR1 SGHDT and CDR2 YYEEEE are derived from the germline V gene. After removal of 2 bases from V and 4 bases from J, the junction retains 10 bases not matched to a gene. This was a case-control study nested in a cohort of healthcare workers in London, UK, who had nasopharyngeal swab PCR tests and blood samples taken every week. Between 23 and 31 March 2020, the week of the UK lockdown, healthcare workers were enrolled and then followed up weekly for as long as 16 weeks. Concerning this clonotype itself: No antigen is known for it. No quality values exist for individual bases; no much larger clone is one base distant.

General study outcomes and caveats: VDJdb matching was skewed toward anti-spike CD8 responses and likely underestimated virus-specific expansions by missing private and CD4 specificities.

Receptor libraries were prepared by 5' RACE. Instrument used: NextSeq 500. Unique molecular identifiers were attached to individual cDNA molecules in the TCR library protocol so that sequencing error and PCR bias could be corrected. Both TCR alpha and beta chains were sequenced, and tight co-correlation was observed between alpha and beta sequence abundances in each sample. Processing in the source paper ran as follows. V gene, J gene and CDR3 annotation of TCR sequences was performed with Decombinator V4. Expanded TCRs were defined as changing significantly between any two time points under a Poisson model with p below 0.0001. TCR abundances were normalised to the total number of TCRs sequenced per sample and were expressed as counts per million. MAIT TCRs were defined by TRAV1-2 paired with TRAJ12, TRAJ20 or TRAJ33, and iNKT TCRs by TRAV10 paired with TRAJ18. A search of VDJdb, accessed on 1 November 2021, was run for TCRs annotated to CMV, EBV and SARS-CoV-2, with TCRs annotated for multiple antigens excluded. TCRdb reworked the public reads: Q25 trimming with fastp, MiXCR clone assembly, productive beta chains retained. Identical CDR3 protein sequences are pooled into one entry, listed with their most common genes and DNA. The V and J calls follow TCRdb's processing rather than the paper's. The sample contains over 50,000 distinct CDR3 sequences, over 7% of them found a single time. The ten top clones hold about 9.2% of the sample.

This receptor was obtained from an adult who was a healthcare worker with PCR-confirmed SARS-CoV-2 infection or an uninfected control (not recorded which). The source material was whole blood. This chain is built from TRBV5-6 and TRBJ2-5; 8 bases in between match TRBD1. The encoded CDR3 is CASSLKSTGVRETQYF. The nucleotide sequence is given as TGTGCCAGCAGCTTAAAGTCGACAGGGGTAAGAGAGACCCAGTACTTC.